This TCR beta chain derives from a study of cytomegalovirus exposure and HLA in healthy donors. Study observations and caveats: TCR beta chains numbering about 160 were designated cytomegalovirus-associated. Sequence variants that were highly shared formed a cluster that was likely a sequencing artifact.

Germline CDR1 and CDR2: SGHAT and FQNNGV. The J segment lost 6 bases and the V segment lost 5 bases, leaving 10 bases of the junction unmatched. This CDR3 is built from 15 residues. In the PCR, 60 Vbeta and 13 Jbeta primers were used. Repertoires were generated with immunoSEQ multiplex PCR, while TCRdb's copy carries only in-frame clones and drops some. The table includes some 140,000 clones, about four fifths detected once. Comments on this clone: Its antigen is unknown.

The clonotype comes from a man between 18 and 35 years old in good health and CMV-seronegative. The specimen sequenced was PBMCs. V is TRBV11-2 and J is TRBJ1-1; 9 bases fit TRBD1. CDR3 DNA sequence: TGTGCCAGCAGCGCATATACAGGGGGCGCGTCTGAAGCTTTCTTT. As protein: CASSAYTGGASEAFF.